The 20 T cell receptor beta chains listed next were all sequenced from one sample in a study of Tregs in tolerant kidney transplant recipients. Antigens for these TCRs are unknown. Assay: immunoSEQ multiplex PCR; the TCRdb copy retains only in-frame clones and omits some. The data show about 44,000 clones, just under 97% seen once. Specimen: Tregs from blood cultured with allogeneic cells. Receptors originate from a human donor in good health.

The chain uses TRBV10-3 and TRBJ1-5; D gene unclear. The V and J ends lost 3 bases and 1 base respectively, with 7 bases between them. The length of the CDR3 is 14 residues. The V gene's germline CDR1 is ENHRY and CDR2 SYGVKD. The CDR3 loop is CAISDEQSNQPQHF. The CDR3 DNA is TGTGCCATCAGTGATGAGCAGAGCAATCAGCCCCAGCATTTT.

In DNA form, the CDR3 reads TGTGCCAGTAGTATAGTTGGGGACCTACCCCAAGAGACCCAGTACTTC. Translation gives CASSIVGDLPQETQYF. The gene calls are TRBV19 and TRBJ2-5; TRBD1 or TRBD2 may be the D gene (5 bases each). The germline gives CDR1 LNHDA, CDR2 SQIVND (reference sequence). This CDR3 comprises 16 residues. The V end lost 1 base, the J end lost 1 base, and 13 bases lay between the germline ends.

The chain is built from TRBV11-2 and TRBJ2-3; no firm D call. V lost 1 base and J 7 bases, leaving 6 bases between the germline ends. Germline assignment: CDR1 SGHAT and CDR2 FQNNGV. The CDR3 runs 12 residues. The CDR3 DNA follows: TGTGCCAGCAGCTTAGGGGGAAATACGCAGTATTTT. Its protein is CASSLGGNTQYF. Based on the CDR3 plus reference TRBV11-2 and TRBJ2-3, the full variable domain is EAGVAQSPRYKIIEKRQSVAFWCNPISGHATLYWYQQILGQGPKLLIQFQNNGVVDDSQLPKDRFSAERLKGVDSTLKIQPAKLEDSAVYLCASSLGGNTQYFGPGTRLTVL.

This chain links TRBV2 with TRBJ2-1, with 8 bases fitting TRBD1. Germline V CDR1 and CDR2: SNHLY, FYNNEI. V was pared by 2 bases and J by 9 bases, with 9 bases of the junction left unmatched. This CDR3 is 15 amino acids long. The CDR3 region has the DNA TGTGCCAGCAGTGAACAGGGGGCTTCTGGTGGTGAGCAGTTCTTC. This gives the protein CASSEQGASGGEQFF.

This clone was detected only once. The chain carries TRBV2 and TRBJ1-2, with TRBD1 matching 7 bases. J lost 4 bases, V lost 5 bases, and 7 bases had no gene match. The CDR3 is 14 amino acids. Germline assignment: CDR1 SNHLY and CDR2 FYNNEI. The CDR3 reads CASSKFRDSYGYTF. The CDR3 nucleotides are TGTGCCAGCAGTAAGTTCCGGGACAGCTATGGCTACACCTTC.

The chain employs TRBV7-9 and TRBJ1-3; no clear D gene. The V gene's germline CDR1 is SEHNR and CDR2 FQNEAQ (reference sequence). Trimming took off 4 bases at V and 1 base at J, with 11 bases between the two ends. There are 15 residues in the CDR3. The CDR3 DNA sequence: TGTGCCAGCAGCTACGCGGGGAATTCTGGAAACACCATATATTTT. This sequence encodes CASSYAGNSGNTIYF.

The V gene is TRBV29-1, the J gene TRBJ1-1, with D hard to call. With 7 bases removed from V and 1 base from J, the gap between germline ends came to 7 bases. Germline V gene data show CDR1 as SQVTM and CDR2 as ANQGSEA. This CDR3 has 11 residues. CDR3 sequence reads: CSAGWNTEAFF. The CDR3 DNA follows: TGCAGCGCTGGGTGGAACACTGAAGCTTTCTTT.

This chain joins TRBV30 and TRBJ1-4; TRBD1 is a possible D gene (6 bases). The CDR3 runs 13 residues. V was clipped by 0 bases and J by 8 bases, with 10 bases between them. Germline assignment: CDR1 GTSNPN and CDR2 SVGIG (reference sequence). This CDR3 reads CAWSVRRGEKLFF. CDR3 bases: TGTGCCTGGAGTGTACGAAGGGGGGAAAAACTGTTTTTT.

V usage is TRBV5-5 and J usage is TRBJ2-1, with 9 bases fitting TRBD2. With 0 bases clipped from V and 8 bases from J, the junction kept 6 bases outside the gene matches. The V gene's germline CDR1 is SGHKS and CDR2 YYEKEE (reference sequence). This CDR3 spans 15 amino acids. This chain's CDR3 is CASSLGLAEGHEQFF. The CDR3 region has the DNA TGTGCCAGCAGCTTGGGACTAGCGGAGGGGCATGAGCAGTTCTTC.

This clone has just a few counts. The chain links TRBV4-2 to TRBJ2-5, with 10 bases lining up with TRBD1. CDR1 and CDR2 (germline): LGHNA, YNFKEQ. V was clipped by 0 bases and J by 2 bases; unmatched bases: 15. This CDR3 has 20 residues. The DNA for the CDR3 is TGTGCCAGCAGCCAAGATCGACGGAGACAGGGGGCCCGTTTTCAAGAGACCCAGTACTTC. Its protein product is CASSQDRRRQGARFQETQYF.

The gene calls are TRBV4-2 and TRBJ2-3; D is unclear. The germline CDR1 and CDR2 sequences are LGHNA and YNFKEQ. CDR3 size: 15 residues. The V gene lost 0 bases and the J gene lost 3 bases, with 10 bases spanning the gap. The CDR3 is CASSQDLLGTDTQYF. The CDR3 bases are TGTGCCAGCAGCCAAGACCTTTTAGGAACAGATACGCAGTATTTT.

The rearrangement uses TRBV2 and TRBJ1-5; D may be TRBD1 (6 bases). V dropped 8 bases and J dropped 3 bases, with 14 bases sitting between them. CDR1 and CDR2 (germline): SNHLY, FYNNEI. This CDR3 is built from 14 residues. The CDR3 nucleotides are TGTGCCAGCGCCGGGACAAACCCCAATCAGCCCCAGCATTTT. Protein product: CASAGTNPNQPQHF. The whole variable domain, filled in from reference TRBV2 and TRBJ1-5, reads EPEVTQTPSHQVTQMGQEVILRCVPISNHLYFYWYRQILGQKVEFLVSFYNNEISEKSEIFDDQFSVERPDGSNFTLKIRSTKLEDSAMYFCASAGTNPNQPQHFGDGTRLSIL.

V gene TRBV11-2 combines with J gene TRBJ1-1, with TRBD1 as a possible D gene (5 bases). The V end lost 3 bases, the J end lost 1 base, and 15 bases lay between the germline ends. This CDR3 spans 16 amino acids. Per germline, CDR1 SGHAT and CDR2 FQNNGV. Written as DNA, the CDR3 is TGTGCCAGCAGCTTCTTTCAAGGGGTGGGGAACACTGAAGCTTTCTTT. Translation gives CASSFFQGVGNTEAFF.

This chain links TRBV29-1 with TRBJ2-3; D is possibly TRBD1 (5 bases). Germline V lookup: CDR1 SQVTM, CDR2 ANQGSEA. The CDR3 has 16 residues. Trimming shortened V by 3 bases and J by 0 bases, and 16 bases separated the two germline ends. CDR3 region: CSVEGYGAVSTDTQYF. CDR3 coding DNA: TGCAGCGTTGAGGGGTATGGGGCGGTTAGCACAGATACGCAGTATTTT.

The count of this clone is one. J is TRBJ1-1 and V is TRBV19, with D perhaps TRBD1 (5 bases). Between the trimmed V and J ends, which lost 4 bases and 6 bases, there was a span of 15 bases. The V gene's germline CDR1 is LNHDA and CDR2 SQIVND (reference sequence). The CDR3 is 14 amino acids. The CDR3 sequence: CASSRGGRGPEAFF. As DNA, the CDR3 is TGTGCCAGTAGTAGGGGGGGGAGAGGTCCTGAAGCTTTCTTT.

The chain's CDR3 is CASSGGRVYEQYF. CDR3 DNA: TGTGCCAGCAGCGGGGGCAGGGTCTACGAGCAGTACTTC. The chain links TRBV6-5 to TRBJ2-7, with D perhaps TRBD1 or TRBD2 (6 bases each). Germline lookup yields CDR1 MNHEY and CDR2 SVGAGI. The germline V and J ends were trimmed by 6 bases and 3 bases, with 12 bases remaining between them. This CDR3 has 13 residues.

The rearrangement uses TRBV11-3 and TRBJ2-2; the D gene is possibly TRBD1 (6 bases). The V end lost 6 bases, the J end lost 6 bases, and 14 bases lay between the germline ends. Germline V gene sequence: CDR1 SGHNT, CDR2 YENEEA. There are 14 residues in the CDR3. The CDR3 loop is CASSRGQGPGELFF. The DNA for the CDR3 is TGTGCCAGCAGTCGAGGTCAGGGGCCCGGGGAGCTGTTTTTT.

The genes are TRBV7-2 and TRBJ1-1, with a weak D call TRBD1 (6 bases). Germline assignment: CDR1 SGHTA and CDR2 FQGNSA. The CDR3 consists of 16 residues. V shed 4 bases and J shed 0 bases, with 15 bases lying between them. In DNA, the CDR3 is TGTGCCAGCAGCTCCCTCTTAAGGGGGTTGAACACTGAAGCTTTCTTT. This sequence encodes CASSSLLRGLNTEAFF.

The rearrangement uses TRBV5-5 and TRBJ2-1; weak D call: TRBD2 (5 bases). Germline assignment: CDR1 SGHKS and CDR2 YYEKEE (reference sequence). CDR3 length: 14 residues. V lost 4 bases and J 6 bases, leaving 14 bases between the germline ends. CDR3 loop: CASSRGGSTNEQFF. The CDR3 bases are TGTGCCAGCAGCCGGGGTGGCAGCACCAATGAGCAGTTCTTC.

This clone has just a few counts. This chain links TRBV20-1 with TRBJ1-2; D not certain. There are 11 residues in the CDR3. Per the germline V gene, CDR1 is DFQATT and CDR2 is SNEGSKA (reference sequence). V lost 1 base and J 8 bases, leaving 8 bases between the germline ends. CDR3 amino acids: CSARGFQGYTF. CDR3 nucleotides: TGCAGTGCTAGAGGGTTTCAGGGCTACACCTTC.